The 2 T cell receptor beta chains listed next were all sequenced from one sample in a study of brain metastases from non-small cell lung cancer (dated by TCRdb to the late 2010s). The library was obtained by the immunoSEQ multiplex PCR assay. This is the immuneACCESS table as TCRdb keeps it, with only in-frame sequences that have V and J called. A part of the clones is gone; compared with another copy, unresolved V genes explain less than half, and the rest is unexplained. In all, the sample holds 2,500 to 3,500 clones, and 75% to 90% of those were seen once. The leading ten clones occupy about 4.6% of the sample. The sample consisted of primary lung tumor tissue. The sample's cell subset or site label is to be understood as: primary lung tumor paired with brain metastasis. These receptors all come from a donor at least 40 years old with non-small cell lung cancer.

This sequence joins TRBV18 and TRBJ2-2, with D perhaps matching TRBD1 (5 bases). Trimming shortened V by 6 bases and J by 1 base, and 12 bases separated the two germline ends. The CDR3 sequence is 15 residues long. Germline V CDR1 and CDR2: KGHSH, LQKENI. In nucleotides, the CDR3 is TGTGCCAGCTCCCAGTCGACAGAGAACACCGGGGAGCTGTTTTTT. Encoded protein: CASSQSTENTGELFF.

In this sample, this clone turned up once. The chain uses TRBV24-1 and TRBJ1-5; D is unclear. V was trimmed by 4 bases and J by 4 bases, leaving 4 bases between them. Germline assignment: CDR1 KGHDR and CDR2 SFDVKD. The CDR3 is made up of 12 amino acids. CDR3 DNA sequence: TGTGCCACCAGTGACCCTAATCAGCCCCAGCATTTT. Encoded protein: CATSDPNQPQHF.